The next 5 T cell receptor beta chains were all read from a single sample in a study of CD8 T cells in Susac syndrome. A quantity of about 0.45 to 1 ug RNA underwent reverse transcription using random hexamers. TCRdb fed the immunoSEQ multiplex PCR reads into MiXCR, producing one record per CDR3 protein. The sample includes about 120,000 distinct CDR3 sequences, roughly 91% seen only once; the top ten take approximately 0.13%. Input material: CD4+ T cells from PBMCs. The receptor set was obtained from a human donor in good health.

The genes are TRBV20-1 and TRBJ2-3, with 9 nucleotides matching TRBD2. Per germline, CDR1 DFQATT and CDR2 SNEGSKA (reference sequence). Germline trimming cut 0 bases from V and 1 base from J; bases unmatched to any gene: 11. CDR3 length: 18 residues. The DNA for the CDR3 is TGCAGTGCTAGAGACGTGCTAGCGGGGTGGGATCGCACAGATACGCAGTATTTT. This sequence encodes CSARDVLAGWDRTDTQYF.

The rearrangement uses TRBV7-9 and TRBJ2-2; possible D gene TRBD1, 5 bases. The CDR3 extends over 17 amino acids. The V gene lost 3 bases and the J gene lost 4 bases, with 18 bases spanning the gap. In germline, CDR1 is SEHNR, CDR2 FQNEAQ (reference sequence). The CDR3 coding sequence is TGTGCCAGCAGCTTTTTCCGAACCCTGACAGCCACCGGGGAGCTGTTTTTT. Amino acid sequence: CASSFFRTLTATGELFF.

The chain uses TRBV10-3 and TRBJ2-3; 8 bases agree with TRBD1. The CDR3 loop spans 14 amino acids. Per germline, CDR1 ENHRY and CDR2 SYGVKD. Germline trimming cut 11 bases from V and 2 bases from J; bases unmatched to any gene: 9. The CDR3 region is CAATGQDYTDTQYF. Here the CDR3 DNA reads TGTGCCGCCACGGGACAGGATTACACAGATACGCAGTATTTT.

The chain employs TRBV7-2 and TRBJ2-7, with 9 bases lining up with TRBD2. CDR1 is SGHTA, CDR2 FQGNSA, per germline. The CDR3 covers 15 residues. J lost 2 bases, V lost 1 base, and 3 bases had no gene match. The CDR3 coding sequence is TGTGCCAGCAGCTTAGATCCTAGCGGGGCCTACGAGCAGTACTTC. Protein: CASSLDPSGAYEQYF.

The chain links TRBV7-9 to TRBJ2-2; 7 bases agree with TRBD1. The germline CDR1 and CDR2 sequences are SEHNR and FQNEAQ (reference sequence). The CDR3 is made up of 13 amino acids. The ends lost 5 bases at V and 5 bases at J; junction bases unmatched: 2. DNA of the CDR3: TGTGCCAGCAGCCACAGGGGAACCGGGGAGCTGTTTTTT. This translates into CASSHRGTGELFF.